The sequence of this TCR beta chain was determined in a study of read filtering for tumor transcriptome and immune sequencing. Study context: R-ISS stage counts were eight or nine for I, more than 15 for II, about seven for III. RNA-seq yielded only about 75 to 1273 TCR reads, IR-seq about 4 to 10.27 million. Whole-study findings and limits: In IR-seq, single-read clonotypes were roughly 82% of clonotypes but around 4% of reads.

This clonotype came up a few times. The target antigen is unknown. This library used roughly 430 ng RNA and molecular barcoded adaptors spanning alpha/delta and beta/gamma chains. TCRdb itself ran the reads through MiXCR, one entry per CDR3 protein. In the table there are roughly 27,000 distinct CDR3 sequences, under 15% of which are singletons. Germline V gives CDR1 SGHDT, CDR2 YYEEEE. V lost 8 bases, J lost 3 bases, and 14 bases lay in between. The CDR3 is 13 residues long. Specimen: a population of CD138-negative cells sorted from bone marrow. This chain connects TRBV5-6 to TRBJ2-5; a weak D match, TRBD2 (5 bases). The TCR sequence derives from a donor at least 40 years old with multiple myeloma. The CDR3 loop is CASSPAGKETQYF. The CDR3 nucleotides are TGTGCCAGTAGCCCGGCCGGGAAAGAGACCCAGTACTTC.